This entry lists 5 T cell receptor beta chains sequenced from one sample in a study of blood T cell repertoires in COVID-19. Produced via immunoSEQ multiplex PCR; TCRdb's table is partial and in-frame only. This table holds about 250,000 clones, roughly 85% found once. Sample: peripheral blood. These receptors were collected from a woman aged 25 to 39 with active or convalescent COVID-19.

The V call is TRBV4-3, the J call TRBJ2-5; the match to TRBD2 covers 13 bases. Trimming took 3 bases from V and 4 from J; bases not matched to a gene: 2. The CDR3 covers 15 residues. CDR1 and CDR2 (germline): LGHNA, YSLEER. For the CDR3, the DNA is TGCGCCAGCAGCCATGGACTAGCGGGGGTAGAGACCCAGTACTTC. Translating it yields CASSHGLAGVETQYF.

The rearrangement joins TRBV5-6 to TRBJ2-3; 8 bases match TRBD1. V was pared by 1 base and J by 2 bases, with 3 bases of the junction left unmatched. The CDR3 totals 15 residues. Per the germline V gene, CDR1 is SGHDT and CDR2 is YYEEEE. In DNA form, the CDR3 reads TGTGCCAGCAGCTTGTTGGACAGGGACACAGATACGCAGTATTTT. Its protein is CASSLLDRDTDTQYF.

The chain employs TRBV19 and TRBJ1-5; no definite D call. The V end lost 7 bases, the J end lost 3 bases, and 10 bases lay between the germline ends. This CDR3 comprises 13 residues. The germline CDR1 and CDR2 sequences are LNHDA and SQIVND (reference sequence). The CDR3 here is CASNGVYNQPQHF. In DNA, the CDR3 is TGTGCCAGTAACGGGGTCTACAATCAGCCCCAGCATTTT.

The CDR3 sequence: CASSLARDTQYF. The CDR3 nucleotides are TGTGCCAGCAGCTTAGCTAGAGATACGCAGTATTTT. The chain has TRBV28 and TRBJ2-3; D remains ambiguous. The CDR3 covers 12 residues. V was cut by 6 bases and J by 5 bases, with 9 bases left in between. The germline gives CDR1 MDHEN, CDR2 SYDVKM.

The chain is built from TRBV9 and TRBJ1-3; 8 positions match TRBD1. The V gene end was trimmed by 4 bases and the J gene end by 1 base; junction bases not matched to a gene: 4. CDR3 size: 15 residues. In germline, CDR1 is SGDLS, CDR2 YYNGEE. CDR3 DNA sequence: TGTGCCAGCAGCACTCGGACAGGGTCTGGAAACACCATATATTTT. Its translation: CASSTRTGSGNTIYF.